One and the same sample provided the 2 T cell receptor beta chains below, sequenced in a study of blood T cell repertoires in COVID-19. Sequencing used immunoSEQ multiplex PCR; TCRdb keeps in-frame clones, though not all of them. The table lists over 60,000 clones, approximately 84% of them singletons, with about 11% in the top ten. The sequenced sample consisted of peripheral blood. These receptors were collected from a man in his 70s with active or convalescent COVID-19.

This chain connects TRBV18 to TRBJ2-2; TRBD2 aligns across 13 bases. This CDR3 has 17 residues. Per germline, CDR1 KGHSH and CDR2 LQKENI. V lost 4 bases to trimming and J lost 4 bases; unmatched junction nucleotides: 6. In DNA, the CDR3 is TGTGCCAGCTCACTCTCCGGGACTAGCGGGATCACCGGGGAGCTGTTTTTT. Translating it yields CASSLSGTSGITGELFF.

V gene TRBV7-3 combines with J gene TRBJ2-1, with a possible D match to TRBD2 (6 bases). V dropped 3 bases and J dropped 2 bases, with 14 bases sitting between them. The CDR3 is made up of 16 amino acids. Germline loops: CDR1 SGHTA, CDR2 FQGTGA. CDR3 protein: CASSFWAGGAYNEQFF. The CDR3 DNA follows: TGTGCCAGCAGCTTTTGGGCCGGGGGAGCCTACAATGAGCAGTTCTTC.